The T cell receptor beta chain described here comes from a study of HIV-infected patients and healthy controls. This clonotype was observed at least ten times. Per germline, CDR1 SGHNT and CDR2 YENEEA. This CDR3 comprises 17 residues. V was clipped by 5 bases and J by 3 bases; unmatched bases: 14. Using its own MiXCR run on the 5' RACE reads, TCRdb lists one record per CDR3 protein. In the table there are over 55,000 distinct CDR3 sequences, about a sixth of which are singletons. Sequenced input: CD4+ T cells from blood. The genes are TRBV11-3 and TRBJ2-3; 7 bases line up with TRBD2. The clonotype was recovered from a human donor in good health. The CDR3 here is CASSRSNDGRPTDTQYF. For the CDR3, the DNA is TGTGCCAGCAGCCGATCCAACGACGGGAGGCCTACAGATACGCAGTATTTT.